Listed below are T cell receptor beta chains from one sample, sequenced in a study of response to subunit inactivated influenza vaccine. TCRdb re-called the RT-PCR reads through MiXCR, storing one row per CDR3 protein. The sample shows more than 600,000 distinct CDR3 sequences, about a fifth of them seen only once. The source material was PBMCs from blood, sampled about 5 days after vaccination. These TCRs come from a man in his forties or fifties who received an inactivated influenza vaccine. CDR3s include the opening cysteine and the closing phenylalanine or tryptophan. D genes are given only for firm matches. The size of a clone is reported for some rows only, either as once, few or many, or as a class for expanded clones.

TRBJ2-1 | . | . | TRBV20-1 | TGCAGTGCGAATTTCCTACCCAGCGGTGAGCAGTTCTTC | CSANFLPSGEQFF
TRBJ1-5 | TRBD1 | . | TRBV5-1 | TGCGCCAGCAGCTTGGAAGGGGGCGTGGGACAGCCCCAGCATTTT | CASSLEGGVGQPQHF
TRBJ1-2 | . | few | TRBV7-3 | TGTGCCAGCAGCTCACCAGGGGACGGCTACACCTTC | CASSSPGDGYTF
TRBJ2-1 | TRBD1 | . | TRBV28 | TGTGCCAGCAGTTCCCCTCTCCGGGACAGGGGCAGGGATGAGCAGTTCTTC | CASSSPLRDRGRDEQFF
TRBJ2-5 | TRBD1 | few | TRBV18 | TGTGCCAGCTACCGGGACAGGGCAGAGACCCAGTACTTC | CASYRDRAETQYF
TRBJ1-5 | . | . | TRBV27 | TGTGCCAGCAGTCGGCCGACCGAGCCCCAGCATTTT | CASSRPTEPQHF
TRBJ2-6 | TRBD1 | few | TRBV12-3/TRBV12-4 | TGTGCCAGCAGTTTCGGGACAGCCTCTGGGGCCAACGTCCTGACTTTC | CASSFGTASGANVLTF
TRBJ2-7 | TRBD1 | . | TRBV24-1 | TGTGCCACCAGTGGTATCCGGGACAGGGTACCCTACGAGCAGTACTTC | CATSGIRDRVPYEQYF
TRBJ2-4 | . | few | TRBV12-3/TRBV12-4 | TGTGCCAGCAGTTGGACGTGGACCCCGGGGGCCAAAAACATTCAGTACTTC | CASSWTWTPGAKNIQYF
TRBJ2-7 | TRBD2 | . | TRBV20-1 | TGCAGTGCCAGCGGGGGGGCTAGCGGGAGTTCGTACGAGCAGTACTTC | CSASGGASGSSYEQYF
TRBJ2-5 | . | . | TRBV28 | TGTGCCAGTTGCACATTCAAGGAGACCCAGTACTTC | CASCTFKETQYF
TRBJ1-1 | . | few | TRBV7-2 | TGTGCCAGCAGTTCAAGCAGGTTGAACACTGAAGCTTTCTTT | CASSSSRLNTEAFF
TRBJ2-3 | . | . | TRBV20-1 | TGCAGTGTTCAGCGAAGTTCCGATACGCAGTATTTT | CSVQRSSDTQYF
TRBJ2-3 | TRBD2 | few | TRBV4-1 | TGCGCCAGCAGCCCGGCAGGGCTAGCAAAGGGGACTATGGGCACAGATACGCAGTATTTT | CASSPAGLAKGTMGTDTQYF
TRBJ1-1 | . | . | TRBV18 | TGTGCCAGCTCACCCTCCTCCATAAACACTGAAGCTTTCTTT | CASSPSSINTEAFF
TRBJ2-3 | . | few | TRBV7-3 | TGTGCCAGCACCGGGGTAGTAGATACGCAGTATTTT | CASTGVVDTQYF
TRBJ1-2 | . | few | TRBV12-3/TRBV12-4 | TGTGCCAGCAGTATCAGGGGTGGCTACACCTTC | CASSIRGGYTF
TRBJ2-3 | TRBD2 | few | TRBV20-1 | TGCAGTGCTAGAGATGTTGGCGGGGGGCCGAACTCTAGCACAGATACGCAGTATTTT | CSARDVGGGPNSSTDTQYF
TRBJ2-2 | . | many | TRBV29-1 | TGCAGCGTTGTAGGGTTGGCCGGGGAGCTGTTTTTT | CSVVGLAGELFF
TRBJ1-5 | TRBD1 | few | TRBV20-1 | TGCAGTGCTCGATCCCCAGCTAGAGGACAGGGGTGGTTCAATCAGCCCCAGCATTTT | CSARSPARGQGWFNQPQHF
TRBJ2-7 | . | few | TRBV20-1 | TGCAGTACCACTCGGTTGGGGAGCTACGAGCAGTACTTC | CSTTRLGSYEQYF
TRBJ1-1 | . | few | TRBV12-3/TRBV12-4 | TGTGCCAGCAGTTCCACCAGGGGTGGCACTGAAGCTTTCTTT | CASSSTRGGTEAFF
TRBJ2-7 | TRBD1 | many | TRBV20-1 | TGCAGTGCTAGAGTGGGGACAGGGTATAACGAGCAGTACTTC | CSARVGTGYNEQYF
TRBJ2-7 | . | . | TRBV5-1 | TGCGCCAGCAGCTTGTTACCCCTACGGGAGCAGTACTTC | CASSLLPLREQYF
TRBJ1-5 | . | many | TRBV12-5 | TGTGCTAGTGGCCCCGGACGACGCAATCAGCCCCAGCATTTT | CASGPGRRNQPQHF
TRBJ2-5 | . | few | TRBV5-1 | TGCGCCACCAAAGGGCGTGGGACGGACCAAGAGACCCAGTACTTC | CATKGRGTDQETQYF
TRBJ2-5 | . | . | TRBV20-1 | TGCAGTGCTAAATTAGCGGTAGAGACCCAGTACTTC | CSAKLAVETQYF
TRBJ2-3 | . | . | TRBV10-3 | TGTGCCACCGTGCAAGGCTCCACAGATACGCAGTATTTT | CATVQGSTDTQYF
TRBJ2-2 | . | few | TRBV4-1 | TGCGCCAGCAGCCAAGGTCACAGGAACACCGGGGAGCTGTTTTTT | CASSQGHRNTGELFF
TRBJ2-7 | . | . | TRBV30 | TGTGCCTGGAGTGTCATCCGATACGAGCAGTACTTC | CAWSVIRYEQYF
TRBJ2-5 | TRBD1 | . | TRBV20-1 | TGCAGTGCGGCTAGTACAGGGGGACGGGAGACCCAGTACTTC | CSAASTGGRETQYF
TRBJ1-4 | . | . | TRBV7-2 | TGTGCCAGCAGCTTAATTCGGGGGTATAATGAAAAACTGTTTTTT | CASSLIRGYNEKLFF
TRBJ1-2 | . | few | TRBV11-1 | TGTGCCAGCAGCCCACAAGGGTCCGGAGGAGGCTACACCTTC | CASSPQGSGGGYTF
TRBJ1-6 | . | few | TRBV4-2 | TGTGCCAGCAGCCAAGATCAAGGGGTTAATTCACCCCTCCACTTT | CASSQDQGVNSPLHF
TRBJ1-2 | TRBD1 | . | TRBV20-1 | TGCAGTGCGAGACAGGGTGGGGGATATGGCTACACCTTC | CSARQGGGYGYTF
TRBJ1-3 | . | . | TRBV4-2 | TGTGCCAGCAGCCAAAGTCTCAGCGACTCTGGAAACACCATATATTTT | CASSQSLSDSGNTIYF
TRBJ1-4 | . | few | TRBV7-9 | TGTGCCAGCAGCTTGGCCCGGGGGGGCTTAGTTGAAAAACTGTTTTTT | CASSLARGGLVEKLFF
TRBJ2-7 | . | few | TRBV7-2 | TGTGCCAGCAGCTTAGGCCACAAGGGGGGTGAGCAGTACTTC | CASSLGHKGGEQYF
TRBJ1-1 | TRBD1 | . | TRBV18 | TGTGCCAGCTTAGGGACAGGGAATTCTGAAGCTTTCTTT | CASLGTGNSEAFF
TRBJ1-5 | TRBD1 | . | TRBV4-1 | TGCGCCAGCAGCCAAGATGGGACAGGGGGCCATCAGCCCCAGCATTTT | CASSQDGTGGHQPQHF